The clone carrying this T cell receptor beta chain was found many times. Its antigen is unidentified. Unique molecular identifiers were incorporated during preparation of the TCRbeta library. MiXCR, run by TCRdb on the PCR reads, gives a single entry per CDR3 protein. Here the sample spans 250,000 to 300,000 distinct CDR3 sequences, 6.5% to 9% being singletons. These data originate in a study of T-cell reconstitution after alpha-beta-depleted transplantation in children. Study-wide results and caveats: After one year, T-cell counts and TCRbeta diversity mostly came from new T cells. By about two months after transplant, alpha-beta T cells reportedly arose from several hundred graft clones that had expanded. TCRbeta diversity was high at day 60 in some patients (a result of surviving recipient T cells and thymic progenitors).

The junction had 6 bases not matched to a gene; V was cut back by 4 bases and J by 6 bases. Looked up from germline, CDR1 is KGHDR and CDR2 is SFDVKD. This CDR3 is built from 14 residues. This rearrangement joins TRBV24-1 to TRBJ2-3, with 7 bases lining up with TRBD1. The sequences come from peripheral blood, collected 360 days after TCRalphabeta/CD19-depleted stem cell transplant. The sequence came from a female patient between 2 and 15 years old who had a stem cell transplant for Fanconi anemia, so the T cells may come from the graft donor. CDR3 amino acids: CATSDGTEIDTQYF. The CDR3 nucleotides read TGTGCCACCAGTGACGGGACAGAAATTGATACGCAGTATTTT.